This entry lists 4 T cell receptor beta chains sequenced from one sample in a study of T cells in Graves' hyperthyroidism and ophthalmopathy. Amplification of TCR beta CDR3 regions used RNA as the template. HTBI primers were used for first-round RT-PCR of the TCR CDR3. MiXCR, run by TCRdb on the multiplex PCR reads, gives a single entry per CDR3 protein. Here the sample spans fewer than 500,000 distinct CDR3 sequences, about 14% being singletons. Sequenced input: blood. These receptors were collected from a woman aged 30 to 39 with Graves' ophthalmopathy.

This clonotype was recorded at least ten times. The V gene is TRBV19, the J gene TRBJ1-5; TRBD1 matches at 7 bases. CDR3 length: 14 amino acids. Losses at the gene ends were 5 bases for V and 6 bases for J; bases not matched to a gene: 7. Per the germline V gene, CDR1 is LNHDA and CDR2 is SQIVND (reference sequence). The chain's CDR3 is CASSYSDRRQPQHF. CDR3 DNA: TGTGCCAGTAGTTATTCGGACAGGCGTCAGCCCCAGCATTTT.

This clonotype was detected a few times. V and J are TRBV9 and TRBJ2-1, with 10 positions matching TRBD2. The CDR3 consists of 17 residues. J was trimmed by 2 bases and V by 3 bases; bases with no gene match: 8. CDR1 is SGDLS and CDR2 is YYNGEE in the germline V gene. The CDR3 DNA is TGTGCCAGCAGCGCGAATACACTAGCGGGGACCTACAATGAGCAGTTCTTC. Its translation is CASSANTLAGTYNEQFF.

This clonotype was seen at least ten times. CDR3: CASSPLEGHPFF. The CDR3 DNA sequence: TGTGCCAGCAGCCCATTGGAGGGACATCCGTTCTTC. The chain carries TRBV7-8 and TRBJ2-1; either TRBD1 or TRBD2 may fit D (6 bases each). Trimming took off 5 bases at V and 15 bases at J, with 17 bases between the two ends. Germline V CDR1 and CDR2: SGHVS, FQNEAQ. There are 12 residues in the CDR3.

This clonotype occurred many times. The V gene is TRBV3-1, the J gene TRBJ2-5, with 7 bases matching TRBD1. The CDR3 spans 15 residues. V shed 6 bases, J shed 1 base, and the junction held 8 bases outside the gene matches. From germline, CDR1 is LGHDT and CDR2 YNNKEL (reference sequence). The DNA of the CDR3 is TGTGCCAGCAGGAAACAGGGGACGCTCCAAGAGACCCAGTACTTC. Its protein is CASRKQGTLQETQYF.